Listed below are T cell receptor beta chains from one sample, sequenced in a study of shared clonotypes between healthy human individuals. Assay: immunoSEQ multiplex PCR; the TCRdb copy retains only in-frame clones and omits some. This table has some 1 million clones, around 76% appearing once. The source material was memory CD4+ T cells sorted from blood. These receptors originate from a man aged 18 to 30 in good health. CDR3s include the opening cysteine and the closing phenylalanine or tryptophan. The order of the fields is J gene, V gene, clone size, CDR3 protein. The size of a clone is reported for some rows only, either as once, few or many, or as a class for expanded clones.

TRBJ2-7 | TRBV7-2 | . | CASSLERGLSEQYF
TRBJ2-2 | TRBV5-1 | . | CASRASGNTGELFF
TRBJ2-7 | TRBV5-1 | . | CASSEGNYEQYF
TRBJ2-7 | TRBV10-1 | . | CATSPGDNLYEQYF
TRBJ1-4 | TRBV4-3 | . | CASSQEWVNNEKLFF
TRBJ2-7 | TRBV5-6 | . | CASSLDPRYEQYF
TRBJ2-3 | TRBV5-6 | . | CASSLKEDRTDTQYF
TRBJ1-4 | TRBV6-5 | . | CASSYKGEKNEKLFF
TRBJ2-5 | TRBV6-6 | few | CASSLLAGGLGTQYF
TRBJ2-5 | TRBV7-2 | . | CASSPRVQETQYF
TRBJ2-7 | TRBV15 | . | CATSRDLVTNLRYYEQYF